Shown below are 23 T cell receptor beta chains from a single sample sequenced in a study of OX40 agonist ivuxolimab in advanced cancers. Assay: immunoSEQ multiplex PCR; the TCRdb copy retains only in-frame clones and omits some. Among tens of thousands of clones listed, approximately 86% were seen once. This material consisted of CD4+ or CD8+ T cells sorted from blood, taken in a trial of the OX40 agonist ivuxolimab. These receptors were taken from an adult with an advanced solid tumor such as melanoma, head and neck, liver or kidney cancer.

This chain links TRBV2 with TRBJ2-7, with a possible D match to TRBD1 (6 bases). CDR3 length: 15 amino acids. The V end lost 6 bases, the J end lost 7 bases, and 22 bases lay between the germline ends. Germline assignment: CDR1 SNHLY and CDR2 FYNNEI. The CDR3 is CASSRLDPTGSEQYV. CDR3 coding DNA: TGTGCCAGCAGCCGCCTTGACCCTACAGGGTCGGAGCAGTACGTC.

V and J are TRBV15 and TRBJ2-1; D remains ambiguous. The CDR3 is 13 residues long. Trimming shortened V by 5 bases and J by 7 bases, and 12 bases separated the two germline ends. Germline loops: CDR1 LNHNV, CDR2 YYDKDF (reference sequence). CDR3: CATSPWSVNEQFF. The CDR3 coding sequence is TGTGCCACCAGCCCCTGGAGCGTTAATGAGCAGTTCTTC.

A remark on this clone: Germline is not matched at one junction end, which may reflect a read error. The J gene is TRBJ1-3, the V gene TRBV7-9; TRBD1 is a possible D gene (6 bases). The CDR3 consists of 13 residues. The germline V gene has CDR1 SEHNR and CDR2 FQNEAQ (reference sequence). CDR3 sequence (DNA): TGTGCCAGCAGCTTAGGGTCAACAGGGCCCAATGCTTTT. Translated: CASSLGSTGPNAF.

The gene calls are TRBV4-1 and TRBJ1-1, with no clear D. V was trimmed by 4 bases and J by 10 bases, leaving 19 bases between them. The CDR3 is 14 residues long. Germline V gives CDR1 MGHRA, CDR2 YSYEKL. The CDR3 sequence is CASSPLDGEFVAFF. CDR3 bases: TGCGCCAGCAGCCCCCTGGACGGAGAATTCGTAGCTTTCTTT.

The chain combines TRBV7-8 with TRBJ2-2; 13 bases map to TRBD2. V was pared by 8 bases and J by 7 bases, with 4 bases of the junction left unmatched. The CDR3 spans 14 residues. Germline V gene sequence: CDR1 SGHVS, CDR2 FQNEAQ. Here the CDR3 reads CASGRTSGGGELFF. The CDR3 DNA reads TGTGCCAGCGGAAGGACTAGCGGGGGCGGGGAGCTGTTTTTT.

The chain joins TRBV5-5 to TRBJ2-3; possible D gene TRBD2, 6 bases. The germline CDR1 and CDR2 sequences are SGHKS and YYEKEE (reference sequence). The CDR3 has 13 residues. The V end was cut by 0 bases, the J end by 6 bases, with 8 bases between. The CDR3 here is CASSLVGGDTQYF. The CDR3 nucleotides read TGTGCCAGCAGCTTGGTCGGGGGTGATACGCAGTATTTT.

V and J are TRBV29-1 and TRBJ1-1; no firm D call. Germline CDR1 reads SQVTM; CDR2 reads ANQGSEA. The V end was cut by 0 bases, the J end by 3 bases, with 8 bases between. The CDR3 contains 13 residues. Here the CDR3 DNA reads TGCAGCGTTGAAGATCGCGGGGACACTGAAGCTTTCTTT. It yields the protein CSVEDRGDTEAFF.

The chain recombines TRBV6-6 with TRBJ1-1, with D possibly TRBD1 on 6 matching bases. Trimming removed 2 bases from V and 3 bases from J, with 16 bases in between. Germline loops: CDR1 MNHNY, CDR2 SVGAGI (reference sequence). The CDR3 covers 16 residues. This CDR3 is CASSYPNREWDTEAFF. CDR3 in DNA: TGTGCCAGCAGTTACCCGAACAGGGAATGGGACACTGAAGCTTTCTTT.

V is TRBV13 and J is TRBJ2-7, with D perhaps TRBD1 (6 bases). Germline lookup yields CDR1 PRHDT and CDR2 FYEKMQ (reference sequence). CDR3 length: 14 residues. V was pared by 2 bases and J by 1 base, with 9 bases between. The CDR3 spells CASSLRTVSYEQYF. CDR3 sequence (DNA): TGTGCCAGCAGCTTACGGACAGTATCCTACGAGCAGTACTTC.

The chain carries TRBV19 and TRBJ2-1; no reliable D call. The germline gives CDR1 LNHDA, CDR2 SQIVND (reference sequence). The CDR3 has 13 amino acids. Trimming took 8 bases from V and 2 from J, leaving 10 bases between them. In nucleotides, the CDR3 is TGTGCCAGTCTGGGTCACACCTACAATGAGCAGTTCTTC. Translated, it gives CASLGHTYNEQFF.

The chain employs TRBV6-6 and TRBJ2-1, with 7 bases that match TRBD1. This CDR3 contains 15 residues. V was clipped by 2 bases and J by 8 bases; unmatched bases: 9. The germline V gene has CDR1 MNHNY and CDR2 SVGAGI (reference sequence). CDR3: CASSYEQGNWDEQFF. DNA of the CDR3: TGTGCCAGCAGTTACGAACAGGGGAATTGGGATGAGCAGTTCTTC.

The chain uses TRBV19 and TRBJ2-2; perhaps D is TRBD1 or TRBD2 (5 bases each). Trimming removed 6 bases at V and 7 bases at J, with 9 bases between. The CDR3 runs 12 residues. Germline assignment: CDR1 LNHDA and CDR2 SQIVND (reference sequence). This CDR3 reads CASRGESGELFF. CDR3 coding DNA: TGTGCCAGTAGGGGGGAGAGCGGGGAGCTGTTTTTT.

In its sample, this clone was seen once. The chain recombines TRBV11-2 with TRBJ2-1, with 7 positions matching TRBD2. Germline CDR1 reads SGHAT; CDR2 reads FQNNGV. Unmatched junction bases numbered 0, after V lost 5 bases and J lost 8 bases. This CDR3 is built from 11 residues. CDR3 nucleotide sequence: TGTGCCAGCAGCCGGGGGGATGAGCAGTTCTTC. Its translation: CASSRGDEQFF. The full variable domain, in which reference TRBV11-2 and TRBJ2-1 provide the parts outside the CDR3, is EAGVAQSPRYKIIEKRQSVAFWCNPISGHATLYWYQQILGQGPKLLIQFQNNGVVDDSQLPKDRFSAERLKGVDSTLKIQPAKLEDSAVYLCASSRGDEQFFGPGTRLTVL.

The chain joins TRBV11-3 to TRBJ1-2, with D hard to call. Germline assignment: CDR1 SGHNT and CDR2 YENEEA. Trimming took 7 bases from V and 4 from J, leaving 10 bases between them. The CDR3 contains 12 residues. The DNA for the CDR3 is TGTGCCAGCATCGAAGGTGGCTATGGCTACACCTTC. Translating gives CASIEGGYGYTF. Complete variable domain (other parts from reference TRBV11-3 and TRBJ1-2): EAGVVQSPRYKIIEKKQPVAFWCNPISGHNTLYWYLQNLGQGPELLIRYENEEAVDDSQLPKDRFSAERLKGVDSTLKIQPAELGDSAVYLCASIEGGYGYTFGSGTRLTVV.

The chain employs TRBV6-6 and TRBJ2-2, with D perhaps TRBD2 (5 bases). The CDR3 totals 14 residues. Germline CDR1 and CDR2: MNHNY and SVGAGI (reference sequence). The V gene lost 5 bases and the J gene lost 4 bases, with 11 bases spanning the gap. In DNA form, the CDR3 reads TGTGCCAGCAGTCCAAATGGAGGCACCGGGGAGCTGTTTTTT. Its protein is CASSPNGGTGELFF.

V gene TRBV6-5 combines with J gene TRBJ2-1, with D unclear. The CDR3 has 14 amino acids. CDR1 is MNHEY and CDR2 is SVGAGI in the germline V gene. Between the trimmed V and J ends, which lost 0 bases and 8 bases, there was a span of 11 bases. The CDR3 loop is CASSYSILGDEQFF. The DNA for the CDR3 is TGTGCCAGCAGTTACTCGATACTTGGGGATGAGCAGTTCTTC.

This sequence joins TRBV6-1 and TRBJ1-2; D uncertain. CDR3 length equals 14 residues. The germline V and J ends were trimmed by 4 bases and 2 bases, with 11 bases remaining between them. CDR1 and CDR2 (germline): MNHNS, SASEGT. This CDR3 is CASSGPDGNYGYTF. The CDR3 DNA sequence: TGTGCCAGCAGTGGACCGGACGGAAACTATGGCTACACCTTC.

The chain uses TRBV28 and TRBJ1-1; D perhaps matches TRBD1 (6 bases). Trimming removed 6 bases from V and 6 bases from J, with 14 bases in between. CDR1 and CDR2 (germline): MDHEN, SYDVKM. The CDR3 runs 13 residues. CDR3 amino acids: CASRETGLPEAFF. For the CDR3, the DNA is TGTGCCAGCAGGGAAACAGGGCTCCCTGAAGCTTTCTTT.

The gene calls are TRBV5-1 and TRBJ2-7; 9 bases are shared with TRBD2. The CDR3 runs 16 residues. Germline loops: CDR1 SGHRS, CDR2 YFSETQ. V dropped 4 bases and J dropped 5; count of bases not matched to a gene: 13. CDR3 amino acids: CASSRLSAGGGDEQYF. The CDR3 DNA reads as TGCGCCAGCAGCAGGTTATCAGCGGGAGGAGGGGACGAGCAGTACTTC. Using reference TRBV5-1 and TRBJ2-7 for the parts outside the CDR3, the full variable domain is KAGVTQTPRYLIKTRGQQVTLSCSPISGHRSVSWYQQTPGQGLQFLFEYFSETQRNKGNFPGRFSGRQFSNSRSEMNVSTLELGDSALYLCASSRLSAGGGDEQYFGPGTRLTVT.

The J gene is TRBJ2-1, the V gene TRBV28; possibly TRBD1 for D (6 bases). Germline CDR1 and CDR2: MDHEN and SYDVKM. The CDR3 contains 15 residues. Trimming removed 2 bases from V and 3 bases from J, with 11 bases in between. The CDR3 DNA follows: TGTGCCAGCAGTTTACCCGGGACAAACTACAATGAGCAGTTCTTC. Translation gives CASSLPGTNYNEQFF.

The J gene is TRBJ2-5, the V gene TRBV28; no firm D call. Trimming pared 3 bases from V and 3 bases from J, leaving 11 bases between. CDR1 MDHEN and CDR2 SYDVKM come from the germline V gene. The length of the CDR3 is 14 residues. Here the CDR3 reads CASSFSLVEETQYF. The CDR3, as DNA: TGTGCCAGCAGTTTTAGCCTAGTCGAAGAGACCCAGTACTTC.

The chain joins TRBV27 to TRBJ1-6, with 8 bases identical to TRBD1. The CDR3 covers 15 residues. With V trimmed by 2 bases and J by 15 bases, 12 bases remained unmatched. Germline CDR1 MNHEY, CDR2 SMNVEV (reference sequence). The CDR3 DNA follows: TGTGCCAGCAGTTTAGAGGGACAGGTCTGGGGTGTCCTCCACTTT. This sequence encodes CASSLEGQVWGVLHF.

This chain connects TRBV19 to TRBJ2-1, with 15 bases matching TRBD2. CDR3 length equals 14 residues. J was trimmed by 4 bases and V by 9 bases; bases with no gene match: 1. Germline CDR1 LNHDA, CDR2 SQIVND (reference sequence). This CDR3 reads CASGTSGRYNEQFF. CDR3 DNA: TGTGCCAGCGGGACTAGCGGGAGGTACAATGAGCAGTTCTTC.